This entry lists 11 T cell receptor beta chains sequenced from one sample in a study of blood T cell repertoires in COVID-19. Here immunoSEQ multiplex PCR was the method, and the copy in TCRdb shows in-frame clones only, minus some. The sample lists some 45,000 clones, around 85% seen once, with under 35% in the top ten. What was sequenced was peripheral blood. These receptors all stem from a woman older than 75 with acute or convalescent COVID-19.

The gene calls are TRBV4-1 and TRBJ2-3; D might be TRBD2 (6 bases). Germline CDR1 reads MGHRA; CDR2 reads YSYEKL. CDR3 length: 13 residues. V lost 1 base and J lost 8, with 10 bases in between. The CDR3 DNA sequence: TGCGCCAGCAGCCAAGGGGGGGAGACTACGCAGTATTTT. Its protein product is CASSQGGETTQYF.

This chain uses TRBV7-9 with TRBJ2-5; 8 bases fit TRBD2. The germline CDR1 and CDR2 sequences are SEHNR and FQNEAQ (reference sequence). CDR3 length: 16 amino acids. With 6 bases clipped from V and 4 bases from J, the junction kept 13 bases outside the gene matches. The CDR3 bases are TGTGCCAGCAGTACTTGGACTAGCCGCAGTGGAGAGACCCAGTACTTC. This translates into CASSTWTSRSGETQYF.

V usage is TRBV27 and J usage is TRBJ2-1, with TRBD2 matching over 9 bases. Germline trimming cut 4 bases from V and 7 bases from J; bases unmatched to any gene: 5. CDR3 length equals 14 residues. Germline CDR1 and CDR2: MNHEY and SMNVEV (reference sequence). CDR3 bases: TGTGCCAGCAGTTCTAGGACTAGCGTAAATGAGCAGTTCTTC. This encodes CASSSRTSVNEQFF.

The CDR3 region has the DNA TGTGCCAGCAGTTTAGGGACAGTTCCAGATACGCAGTATTTT. Translating it yields CASSLGTVPDTQYF. The chain combines TRBV28 with TRBJ2-3, with TRBD1 matching 7 bases. Germline CDR1 reads MDHEN; CDR2 reads SYDVKM. This CDR3 has 14 amino acids. After removal of 2 bases from V and 4 bases from J, the junction contained 3 bases not matched to a gene.

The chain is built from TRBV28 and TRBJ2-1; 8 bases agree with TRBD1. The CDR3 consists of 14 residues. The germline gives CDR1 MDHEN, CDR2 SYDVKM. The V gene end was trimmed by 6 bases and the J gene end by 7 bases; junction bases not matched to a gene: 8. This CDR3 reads CASRGQGVVNEQFF. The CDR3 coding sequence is TGTGCCAGCAGAGGACAGGGAGTAGTTAATGAGCAGTTCTTC.

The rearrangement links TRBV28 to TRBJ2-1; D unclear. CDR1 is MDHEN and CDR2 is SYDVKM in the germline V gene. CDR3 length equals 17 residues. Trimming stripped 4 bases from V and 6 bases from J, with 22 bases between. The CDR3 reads CASSSRDLVAMGNEQFF. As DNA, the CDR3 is TGTGCCAGCAGTTCCCGTGACCTAGTGGCAATGGGCAATGAGCAGTTCTTC.

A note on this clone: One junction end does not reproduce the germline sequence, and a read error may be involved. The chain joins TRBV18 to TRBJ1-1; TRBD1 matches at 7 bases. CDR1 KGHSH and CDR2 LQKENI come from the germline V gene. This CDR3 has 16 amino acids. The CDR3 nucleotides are TGTGCCAGCTCAGAAAGACAGGGTGGAACGAACTCTGAAGCTTTCTTT. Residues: CASSERQGGTNSEAFF.

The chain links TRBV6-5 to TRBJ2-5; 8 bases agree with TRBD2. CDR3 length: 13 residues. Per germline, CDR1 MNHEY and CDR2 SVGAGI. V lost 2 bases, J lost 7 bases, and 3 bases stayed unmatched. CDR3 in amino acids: CASSYVAGGTQYF. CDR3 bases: TGTGCCAGCAGTTACGTGGCGGGGGGGACCCAGTACTTC.

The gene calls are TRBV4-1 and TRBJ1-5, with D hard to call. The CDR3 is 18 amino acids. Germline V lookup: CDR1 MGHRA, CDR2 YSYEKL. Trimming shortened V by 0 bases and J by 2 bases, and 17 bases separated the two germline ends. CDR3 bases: TGCGCCAGCAGCCAAGATCCCTTCGGGGTTCTGGGCAATCAGCCCCAGCATTTT. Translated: CASSQDPFGVLGNQPQHF.

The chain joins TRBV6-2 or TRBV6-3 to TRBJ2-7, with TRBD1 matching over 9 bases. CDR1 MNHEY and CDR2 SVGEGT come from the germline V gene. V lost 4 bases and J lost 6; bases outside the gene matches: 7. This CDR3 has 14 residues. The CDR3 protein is CASSLPGQGGEQYF. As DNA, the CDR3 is TGTGCCAGCAGTTTGCCGGGACAGGGTGGCGAGCAGTACTTC.

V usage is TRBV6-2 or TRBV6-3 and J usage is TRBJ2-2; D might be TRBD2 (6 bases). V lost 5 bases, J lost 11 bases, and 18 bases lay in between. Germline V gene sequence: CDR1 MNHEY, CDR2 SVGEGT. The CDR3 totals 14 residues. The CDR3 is CASSKGTYTIELFF. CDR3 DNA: TGTGCCAGCAGTAAAGGGACTTATACCATAGAGCTGTTTTTT.